Shown below are 17 T cell receptor beta chains from a single sample sequenced in a study of cytomegalovirus exposure and HLA in healthy donors. The PCR had 60 Vbeta and 13 Jbeta primers. Profiled with immunoSEQ multiplex PCR; TCRdb holds only in-frame clones, not every one. The table records around 120,000 clones, around 75% of them present only once. What was sequenced was PBMCs. The receptor set was obtained from a woman between 50 and 59 years old in good health and CMV-seropositive.

V gene TRBV4-2 combines with J gene TRBJ2-2; D might be TRBD2 (7 bases). The V and J ends lost 4 bases and 3 bases respectively, with 15 bases between them. The germline gives CDR1 LGHNA, CDR2 YNFKEQ. The CDR3 totals 16 residues. The DNA of the CDR3 is TGTGCCAGCAGCCCACAGGGAGGGGATTACACCGGGGAGCTGTTTTTT. This gives the protein CASSPQGGDYTGELFF.

The rearrangement uses TRBV7-2 and TRBJ2-3, with 9 bases matching TRBD2. The J segment lost 6 bases and the V segment lost 3 bases, leaving 4 bases of the junction unmatched. This CDR3 region has 14 residues. The V gene's germline CDR1 is SGHTA and CDR2 FQGNSA. CDR3 amino acids: CASSFSGRADTQYF. CDR3 coding DNA: TGTGCCAGCAGCTTTAGCGGGAGAGCGGATACGCAGTATTTT.

The chain's CDR3 is CASSQGDTQYF. The CDR3 DNA reads TGTGCCAGCAGCCAGGGAGATACGCAGTATTTT. J is TRBJ2-3 and V is TRBV6-5; TRBD1 might be the D (5 bases). V was trimmed by 6 bases and J by 5 bases, leaving 6 bases between them. The CDR3 is 11 amino acids. In germline, CDR1 is MNHEY, CDR2 SVGAGI.

This clone was seen only a few times. The chain carries TRBV4-3 and TRBJ1-6, with a possible D match to TRBD1 (5 bases). Germline CDR1 and CDR2: LGHNA and YSLEER. CDR3 length equals 15 residues. Trimming took 6 bases from V and 0 from J, leaving 9 bases between them. The CDR3: CASSYGASYNSPLHF. The CDR3 DNA sequence: TGCGCCAGCAGTTATGGGGCCTCCTATAATTCACCCCTCCACTTT.

The chain has TRBV7-9 and TRBJ2-5, with 8 bases fitting TRBD2. The CDR3 is 16 amino acids. Germline V lookup: CDR1 SEHNR, CDR2 FQNEAQ (reference sequence). V lost 5 bases, J lost 1 base, and 9 bases stayed unmatched. The CDR3 DNA sequence: TGTGCCAGCAGCCCGGGTGTACTAGCGGCCCAAGAGACCCAGTACTTC. It yields the protein CASSPGVLAAQETQYF.

The rearrangement uses TRBV6-1 and TRBJ1-5; the D gene is possibly TRBD1 (6 bases). Germline V gene data show CDR1 as MNHNS and CDR2 as SASEGT. This CDR3 comprises 15 residues. V lost 6 bases to trimming and J lost 1 base, with 13 bases between them. The CDR3 region is CASRLDRLSNQPQHF. DNA of the CDR3: TGTGCCAGCAGGCTCGACAGGCTAAGCAATCAGCCCCAGCATTTT.

This clone was picked up one time. V usage is TRBV5-1 and J usage is TRBJ2-2; 7 bases match TRBD2. CDR3 length equals 17 residues. Germline CDR1 reads SGHRS; CDR2 reads YFSETQ. J was trimmed by 3 bases and V by 4 bases; bases with no gene match: 12. CDR3 DNA sequence: TGCGCCAGCAGCACCTCTCGAGGCCTAGCGGACACCGGGGAGCTGTTTTTT. Translating it yields CASSTSRGLADTGELFF.

The chain carries TRBV10-3 and TRBJ1-2; D perhaps matches TRBD1 (5 bases). This CDR3 has 13 amino acids. CDR1 is ENHRY and CDR2 is SYGVKD in the germline V gene. CDR3 coding DNA: TGTGCGGATGGAACGGGACTCAATTTCGGCTACACCTTC. This translates into CADGTGLNFGYTF.

Only one count was recorded for this clone. The V and J genes are TRBV6-1 and TRBJ1-3; D gene uncertain. The length of the CDR3 is 15 residues. Germline CDR1 MNHNS, CDR2 SASEGT. The V end was cut by 5 bases, the J end by 0 bases, with 11 bases between. CDR3 sequence (DNA): TGTGCCAGCAGTCCACAGCCCCGCTCTGGAAACACCATATATTTT. The encoded protein is CASSPQPRSGNTIYF.

The V gene is TRBV7-6, the J gene TRBJ1-1; a weak D match, TRBD1 (6 bases). The CDR3 is 14 residues long. The V gene's germline CDR1 is SGHVS and CDR2 FNYEAQ. Trimming took 3 bases from V and 0 from J, leaving 8 bases between them. The CDR3 sequence: CASSLDRLNTEAFF. CDR3 DNA sequence: TGTGCCAGCAGCTTGGACAGATTGAACACTGAAGCTTTCTTT.

The CDR3, as DNA: TGTGCCAGCAGCGCCTCGAGGGCGGACGAGCAGTACTTC. It yields the protein CASSASRADEQYF. The gene calls are TRBV9 and TRBJ2-7, with TRBD2 as a possible D gene (5 bases). Per the germline V gene, CDR1 is SGDLS and CDR2 is YYNGEE. The germline V and J ends were trimmed by 3 bases and 5 bases, with 12 bases remaining between them. The CDR3 consists of 13 residues.

V usage is TRBV5-5 and J usage is TRBJ1-1; TRBD1 agrees at 9 bases. V lost 2 bases, J lost 11 bases, and 7 bases stayed unmatched. The CDR3 is 13 residues long. Germline V gives CDR1 SGHKS, CDR2 YYEKEE (reference sequence). This CDR3 is CASSFTGGGGAFF. The CDR3 nucleotides are TGTGCCAGCAGCTTTACAGGGGGCGGGGGGGCTTTCTTT.

The CDR3 region has the DNA TGCGCCAGCACGAAAGGAGGATCTGGAAACACCATATATTTT. Its translation: CASTKGGSGNTIYF. This chain uses TRBV4-1 with TRBJ1-3; no reliable D call. Germline loops: CDR1 MGHRA, CDR2 YSYEKL. The CDR3 is made up of 14 amino acids. The germline V and J ends were trimmed by 7 bases and 1 base, with 11 bases remaining between them.

This clone was seen only a few times. The chain has TRBV4-1 and TRBJ2-5; TRBD2 aligns across 9 bases. CDR1 is MGHRA, CDR2 YSYEKL, per germline. CDR3 length equals 17 residues. V lost 0 bases to trimming and J lost 4 bases; unmatched junction nucleotides: 9. In DNA form, the CDR3 reads TGCGCCAGCAGCCAAGATTCCCTAGCGGGACGAGGAGAGACCCAGTACTTC. Amino acids: CASSQDSLAGRGETQYF.

A note on this clone: The junction shows a germline mismatch at one end, possibly a read error. The V and J genes are TRBV4-3 and TRBJ1-1; D is possibly TRBD1 (5 bases). This CDR3 comprises 14 residues. Germline V gene data show CDR1 as LGHNA and CDR2 as YSLEER. In DNA, the CDR3 is TGCGCCAGCAGCCCCCACTACACAGACAGTGAACCTTTCTTT. Protein product: CASSPHYTDSEPFF.

DNA for the CDR3: TGCGCCAGCAGCCAAGATCCCCGGGAGGGCTACAATGAGCAGTTCTTC. Protein sequence: CASSQDPREGYNEQFF. The chain has TRBV4-3 and TRBJ2-1; 8 positions agree with TRBD2. Germline CDR1 LGHNA, CDR2 YSLEER. J gave up 3 bases and V 0 bases, and 4 bases lay outside the gene matches. The CDR3 has 16 residues.

This clone has a handful of counts. This rearrangement joins TRBV4-2 to TRBJ2-5; 9 bases agree with TRBD1. This CDR3 comprises 16 residues. Looked up from germline, CDR1 is LGHNA and CDR2 is YNFKEQ. Trimming cost V 1 base and J 7 bases; bases outside gene matches: 10. CDR3 loop: CASSQAGQGFSGTQYF. Here the CDR3 DNA reads TGTGCCAGCAGCCAAGCGGGACAGGGATTTTCGGGGACCCAGTACTTC.